The sequence of this T cell receptor beta chain was determined in a study of technical replicates of blood from a few donors. The ends lost 6 bases at V and 9 bases at J; junction bases unmatched: 4. Germline CDR1 and CDR2: LNHDA and SQIVND (reference sequence). CDR3 length: 13 amino acids. Libraries were prepared by immunoSEQ multiplex PCR; TCRdb keeps only in-frame clonotypes and omits some of them. Among around 61,000 clones listed, about 86% were seen once. The specimen was PBMCs. The clonotype comes from a human donor in good health. Some clones in this sample may be carry-over from other donors' samples. The chain combines TRBV19 with TRBJ1-6, with TRBD1 matching over 8 bases. CDR3 nucleotide sequence: TGTGCCAGTAGGGAGACAGGGGTTTCACCCCTCCACTTT. Amino acid sequence: CASRETGVSPLHF.